This TCR beta chain is from a study of memory CD4+ T cells and cytomegalovirus serostatus. Broader study findings: About 40% of the roughly 160 known CMV-associated TCRbeta sequences appeared in CD4+ memory.

V lost 0 bases, J lost 2 bases, and 14 bases lay in between. Germline CDR1 is MNHEY and CDR2 is SVGAGI. CDR3 size: 16 residues. Points on this clone: Its target is not known.

Single viable CD3+CD4+CD8-CD45RO+ cells were sorted as the memory CD4+ T cells. Total CD4+ T cells were enriched by CD4 positive selection. Repertoires were generated with immunoSEQ multiplex PCR, while TCRdb's copy carries only in-frame clones and drops some. The repertoire includes some 50,000 clones, about three quarters of them detected once, and approximately 0.58% sits in the top ten. This receptor was obtained from an adult in good health and CMV-seronegative. The chain combines TRBV6-5 with TRBJ2-7; D may be TRBD2 (7 bases). Material: memory CD4+ T cells from blood. The CDR3 sequence: CASSYSAGASAYEQYF. The CDR3 nucleotides read TGTGCCAGCAGTTACTCCGCGGGGGCGTCGGCCTACGAGCAGTACTTC.